This TCR beta chain emerged from a study of blood T cell repertoires in COVID-19. Whole-study context: Nucleic acid was either cDNA or gDNA, and it came from T cells, B-cell-depleted T cells, or PBMCs.

CDR3 size: 15 residues. Germline CDR1 and CDR2: SGHTA and FQGNSA. V trimming: 5 bases; J trimming: 2 bases; junction bases outside the gene matches: 4. This clone was observed a handful of times. Per the original data handling: Nucleated cell number was recorded as an estimate derived from reference gene primer amplification. Sequencing was performed with immunoSEQ multiplex PCR; in TCRdb, only in-frame clones are kept and a portion is missing. V and J calls and clone size are those listed in that table; D and trimming were worked out from the DNA. The table includes over 200,000 clones, approximately 88% detected once.

This clonotype originated in a man between 40 and 49 years old with acute or convalescent COVID-19. This sequence joins TRBV7-2 and TRBJ2-3; 10 nucleotides line up with TRBD2. The specimen sequenced was peripheral blood. The CDR3 region has the DNA TGTGCCAGCAGCCTTAGCGGGAGGATCACAGATACGCAGTATTTT. Protein: CASSLSGRITDTQYF. Full variable domain (outside the CDR3, taken from reference TRBV7-2 and TRBJ2-3): GAGVSQSPSNKVTEKGKDVELRCDPISGHTALYWYRQSLGQGLEFLIYFQGNSAPDKSGLPSDRFSAERTGGSVSTLTIQRTQQEDSAVYLCASSLSGRITDTQYFGPGTRLTVL.